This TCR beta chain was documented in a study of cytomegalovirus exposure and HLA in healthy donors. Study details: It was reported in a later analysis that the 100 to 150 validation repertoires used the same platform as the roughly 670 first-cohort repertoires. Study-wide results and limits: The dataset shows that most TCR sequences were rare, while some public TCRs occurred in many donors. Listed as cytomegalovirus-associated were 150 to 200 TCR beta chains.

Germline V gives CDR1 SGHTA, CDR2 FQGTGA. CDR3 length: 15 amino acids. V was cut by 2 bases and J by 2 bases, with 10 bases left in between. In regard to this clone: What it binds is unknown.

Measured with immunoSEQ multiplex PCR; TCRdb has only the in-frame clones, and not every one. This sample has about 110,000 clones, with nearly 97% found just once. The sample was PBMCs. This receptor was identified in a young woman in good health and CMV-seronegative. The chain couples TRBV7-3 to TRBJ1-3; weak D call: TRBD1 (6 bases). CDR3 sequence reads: CASSLSGGPGNTIYF. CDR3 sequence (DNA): TGTGCCAGCAGCTTATCGGGGGGCCCTGGAAACACCATATATTTT.